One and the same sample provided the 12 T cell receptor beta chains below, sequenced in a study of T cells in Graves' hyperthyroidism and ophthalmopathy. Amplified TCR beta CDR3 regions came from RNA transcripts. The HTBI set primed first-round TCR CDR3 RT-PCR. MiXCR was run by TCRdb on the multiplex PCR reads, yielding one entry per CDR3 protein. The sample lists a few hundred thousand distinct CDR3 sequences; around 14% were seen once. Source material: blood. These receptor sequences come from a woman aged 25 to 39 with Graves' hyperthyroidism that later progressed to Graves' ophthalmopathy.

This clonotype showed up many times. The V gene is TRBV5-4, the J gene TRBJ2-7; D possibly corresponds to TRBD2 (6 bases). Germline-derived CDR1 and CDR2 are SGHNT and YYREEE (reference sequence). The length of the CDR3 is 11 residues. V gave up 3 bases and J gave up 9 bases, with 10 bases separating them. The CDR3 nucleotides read TGTGCCAGCAGCTCTTCGGAGGGGCAGTACTTC. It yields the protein CASSSSEGQYF.

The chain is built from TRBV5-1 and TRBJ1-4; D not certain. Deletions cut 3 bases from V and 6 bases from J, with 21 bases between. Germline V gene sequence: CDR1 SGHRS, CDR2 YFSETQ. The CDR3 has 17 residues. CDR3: CASSSPQLVWVDEKLFF. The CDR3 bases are TGCGCCAGCAGCTCGCCACAATTGGTATGGGTAGATGAAAAACTGTTTTTT.

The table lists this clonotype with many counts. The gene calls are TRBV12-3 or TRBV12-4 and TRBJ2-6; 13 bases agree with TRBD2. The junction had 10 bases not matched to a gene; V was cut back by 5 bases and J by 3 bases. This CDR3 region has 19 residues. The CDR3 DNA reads TGTGCCAGCAGTCCCCGGACTAGCGGGAGAGTCAGTGGGGCCAACGTCCTGACTTTC. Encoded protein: CASSPRTSGRVSGANVLTF.

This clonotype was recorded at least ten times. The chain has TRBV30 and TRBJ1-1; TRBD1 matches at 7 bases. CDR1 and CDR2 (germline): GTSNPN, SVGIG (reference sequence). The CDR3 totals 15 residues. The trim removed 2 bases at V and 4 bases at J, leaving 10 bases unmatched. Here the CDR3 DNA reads TGTGCCTGGAGTAATCCCGACAGGGTTTTCACTGAAGCTTTCTTT. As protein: CAWSNPDRVFTEAFF.

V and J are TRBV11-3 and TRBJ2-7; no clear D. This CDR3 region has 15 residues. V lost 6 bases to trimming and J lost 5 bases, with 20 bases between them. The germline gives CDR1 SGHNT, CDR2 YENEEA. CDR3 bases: TGTGCCAGCAGTACTGATGGGGTAGTCCGGAACGAGCAGTACTTC. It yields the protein CASSTDGVVRNEQYF. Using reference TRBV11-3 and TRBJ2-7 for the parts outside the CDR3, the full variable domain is EAGVVQSPRYKIIEKKQPVAFWCNPISGHNTLYWYLQNLGQGPELLIRYENEEAVDDSQLPKDRFSAERLKGVDSTLKIQPAELGDSAVYLCASSTDGVVRNEQYFGPGTRLTVT.

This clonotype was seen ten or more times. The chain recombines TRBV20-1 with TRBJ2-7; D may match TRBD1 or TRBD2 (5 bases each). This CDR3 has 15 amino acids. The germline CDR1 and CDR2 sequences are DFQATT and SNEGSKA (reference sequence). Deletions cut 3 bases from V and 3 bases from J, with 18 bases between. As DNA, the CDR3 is TGCAGTGCTAGGTCTAAGACGGGACCAGTCTACGAGCAGTACTTC. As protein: CSARSKTGPVYEQYF.

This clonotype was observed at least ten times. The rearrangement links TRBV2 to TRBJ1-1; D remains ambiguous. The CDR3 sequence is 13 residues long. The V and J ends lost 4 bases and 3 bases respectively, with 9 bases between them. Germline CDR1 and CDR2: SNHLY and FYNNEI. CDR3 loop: CASSGKGDTEAFF. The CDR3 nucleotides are TGTGCCAGCAGTGGAAAGGGAGACACTGAAGCTTTCTTT.

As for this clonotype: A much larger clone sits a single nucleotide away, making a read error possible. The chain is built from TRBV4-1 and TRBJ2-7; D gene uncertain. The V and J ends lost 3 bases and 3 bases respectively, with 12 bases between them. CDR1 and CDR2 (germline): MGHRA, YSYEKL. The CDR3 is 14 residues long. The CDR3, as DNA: TGCGCCAGCAGCCAGCACCTGACATACTACGAGCAGTACTTC. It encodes CASSQHLTYYEQYF.

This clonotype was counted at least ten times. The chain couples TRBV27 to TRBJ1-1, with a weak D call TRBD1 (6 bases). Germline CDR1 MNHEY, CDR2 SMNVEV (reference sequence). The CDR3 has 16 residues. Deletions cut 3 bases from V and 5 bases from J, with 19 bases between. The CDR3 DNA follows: TGTGCCAGCAGTTTTGGACGGATGGGGGCGAAGACTGAAGCTTTCTTT. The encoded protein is CASSFGRMGAKTEAFF.

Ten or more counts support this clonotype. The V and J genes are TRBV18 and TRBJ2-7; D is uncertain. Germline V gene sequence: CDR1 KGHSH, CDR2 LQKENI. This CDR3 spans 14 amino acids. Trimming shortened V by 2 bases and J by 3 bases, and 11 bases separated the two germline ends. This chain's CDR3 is CASSPGDGIYEQYF. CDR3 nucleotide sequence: TGTGCCAGCTCACCAGGCGACGGAATCTACGAGCAGTACTTC.

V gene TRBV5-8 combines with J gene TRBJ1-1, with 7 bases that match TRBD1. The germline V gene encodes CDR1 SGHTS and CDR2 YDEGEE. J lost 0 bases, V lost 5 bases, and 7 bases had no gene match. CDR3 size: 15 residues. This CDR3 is CASSLGQQMNTEAFF. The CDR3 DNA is TGTGCCAGCAGTCTGGGACAGCAGATGAACACTGAAGCTTTCTTT.

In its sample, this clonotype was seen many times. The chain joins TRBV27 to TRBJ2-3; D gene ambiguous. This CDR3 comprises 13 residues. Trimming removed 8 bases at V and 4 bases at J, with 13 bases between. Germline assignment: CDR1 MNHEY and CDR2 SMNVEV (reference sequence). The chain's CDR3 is CASGNRRADTQYF. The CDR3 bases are TGTGCCAGCGGCAACCGTAGGGCAGATACGCAGTATTTT.